What follows is one T cell receptor (beta chain) and its context. This entry comes from a study of T cell changes during pregnancy in multiple sclerosis. The data were produced by immunoSEQ multiplex PCR, yet TCRdb's version contains in-frame clones alone and is incomplete. The data show over 30,000 clones, roughly 89% seen once. The V gene end was trimmed by 2 bases and the J gene end by 2 bases; junction bases not matched to a gene: 14. This CDR3 region has 20 residues. Germline V gives CDR1 SGDLS, CDR2 YYNGEE. The chain links TRBV9 to TRBJ2-3, with 13 bases matching TRBD2. Source: CD8+ T cells from peripheral blood mononuclear cells, taken in the third trimester of pregnancy. The clonotype originates from a female donor with multiple sclerosis, enrolled in a pregnancy study. The CDR3 region is CASSVPQTSGGSSSTDTQYF. The CDR3 coding sequence is TGTGCCAGCAGCGTGCCTCAGACTAGCGGGGGGTCGTCATCCACAGATACGCAGTATTTT.